The source of this T cell receptor (beta chain) is a study of response to subunit inactivated influenza vaccine. TCRdb ran MiXCR on the RT-PCR reads and lists one entry per CDR3 protein. The repertoire includes about 500,000 distinct CDR3 sequences, more than 15% of them detected once, and 3% to 3.5% sits in the top ten. V was clipped by 2 bases and J by 9 bases; unmatched bases: 7. Germline assignment: CDR1 MDHEN and CDR2 SYDVKM. This CDR3 has 15 amino acids. The sample holds many counts of this clonotype. The rearrangement uses TRBV28 and TRBJ2-1; TRBD2 agrees at 10 bases. The input for sequencing was CD4+ T cells sorted from PBMCs, taken about 24 months after vaccination. The clonotype comes from a man between 50 and 75 years old who received an inactivated influenza vaccine. CDR3 in amino acids: CASSLPSGGVFEQFF. In nucleotides, the CDR3 is TGTGCCAGCAGTTTACCCAGCGGGGGGGTGTTTGAGCAGTTCTTC.